This T cell receptor (beta chain) was identified during a study of CD8 T cells in Susac syndrome. Reverse transcription of roughly 0.5 to 1 ug RNA was performed with random hexamers. An immunoSEQ multiplex PCR amplified TCR beta CDR3 over 54 Vbeta and 13 Jbeta. TCRdb re-called the immunoSEQ multiplex PCR reads with MiXCR, one entry per CDR3 protein. The sample yields fewer than 150,000 distinct CDR3 sequences, roughly 96% seen once. General study results and limits: The study's TCR sequencing and HLA analysis drew on a certain number of individuals. That number was acknowledged as relatively small.

Turning to this clonotype: The antigen is unknown.

The germline V gene has CDR1 MNHEY and CDR2 SVGAGI. With 3 bases removed from V and 2 bases from J, the gap between germline ends came to 12 bases. The CDR3 loop spans 15 amino acids. High-throughput TCR beta sequencing covered peripheral CD8+ and CD4+ T cells. Healthy donors served as the controls. They were matched for age and sex. The chain recombines TRBV6-5 with TRBJ2-3, with D perhaps TRBD1 or TRBD2 (6 bases each). Sequencing was performed on CD4+ T cells from PBMCs. The receptor's source is a human donor in good health. CDR3 amino acids: CASSYRGALTDTQYF. In nucleotides, the CDR3 is TGTGCCAGCAGTTATAGGGGGGCCCTCACAGATACGCAGTATTTT.